The rows below give T cell receptor beta chains drawn from one sample of a study of blood T cell repertoires in COVID-19. This table comes from immunoSEQ multiplex PCR, and its TCRdb copy is limited to in-frame clones, with some not included. The sample yields roughly 98,000 clones, roughly 82% seen once. The sample comprised peripheral blood. These receptors originate from a man between 65 and 85 years old with active or convalescent COVID-19. Both conserved end residues are part of each CDR3. Fields, in order: V gene, D gene, J gene, clone size, CDR3 protein, CDR3 DNA. The D gene is left open where the match is weak. Rows may omit the clone size; those that give it use once, few, many or a size class.

v_call: TRBV2; d_call: TRBD1; j_call: TRBJ2-6; clone_size: once; cdr3_aa: CASSAGTGPQDVLTF; cdr3_nt: TGTGCCAGCAGCGCTGGGACAGGGCCTCAGGACGTCCTGACTTTC
v_call: TRBV7-2; d_call: TRBD2; j_call: TRBJ2-5; clone_size: .; cdr3_aa: CASSSSGTSGARETQYF; cdr3_nt: TGTGCCAGCAGCTCCTCCGGGACTAGCGGGGCGAGAGAGACCCAGTACTTC
v_call: TRBV6-2/TRBV6-3; d_call: .; j_call: TRBJ1-2; clone_size: .; cdr3_aa: CASSYGHSSGNGYTF; cdr3_nt: TGTGCCAGCAGTTACGGTCACTCCTCAGGGAATGGCTACACCTTC
v_call: TRBV7-2; d_call: .; j_call: TRBJ1-1; clone_size: .; cdr3_aa: CASSLAYRGDEAFF; cdr3_nt: TGTGCCAGCAGCTTAGCTTATCGGGGAGATGAAGCTTTCTTT
v_call: TRBV7-2; d_call: .; j_call: TRBJ1-3; clone_size: once; cdr3_aa: CASSLAAASSGNTIYF; cdr3_nt: TGTGCCAGCAGCTTAGCTGCAGCGAGCTCTGGAAACACCATATATTTT
v_call: TRBV2; d_call: .; j_call: TRBJ2-7; clone_size: .; cdr3_aa: CASMESPSSYEQYF; cdr3_nt: TGTGCCAGCATGGAGAGCCCGTCCTCCTACGAGCAGTACTTC
v_call: TRBV19; d_call: .; j_call: TRBJ2-7; clone_size: few; cdr3_aa: CASSRGQWDYYEQYF; cdr3_nt: TGTGCCAGTAGTAGAGGACAGTGGGACTACTACGAGCAGTACTTC
v_call: TRBV5-1; d_call: .; j_call: TRBJ1-4; clone_size: .; cdr3_aa: CASSPGGEGGVKLFF; cdr3_nt: TGCGCCAGCAGCCCCGGTGGAGAGGGTGGCGTAAAACTGTTTTTT
v_call: TRBV5-1; d_call: .; j_call: TRBJ1-1; clone_size: once; cdr3_aa: CASSLRGGETEAFF; cdr3_nt: TGCGCCAGCAGCTTGAGAGGGGGTGAGACTGAAGCTTTCTTT
v_call: TRBV7-2; d_call: TRBD2; j_call: TRBJ2-1; clone_size: .; cdr3_aa: CASSPQGLAVLYNEQFF; cdr3_nt: TGTGCCAGCAGCCCCCAAGGACTAGCGGTGCTATACAATGAGCAGTTCTTC
v_call: TRBV5-1; d_call: TRBD1; j_call: TRBJ2-5; clone_size: .; cdr3_aa: CASSRRTGGETQYF; cdr3_nt: TGCGCCAGCAGCCGCAGGACAGGGGGAGAGACCCAGTACTTC
v_call: TRBV28; d_call: .; j_call: TRBJ1-3; clone_size: .; cdr3_aa: CASSLGGRSGNTIYF; cdr3_nt: TGTGCCAGCAGTTTGGGAGGGCGCTCTGGAAACACCATATATTTT
v_call: TRBV5-8; d_call: .; j_call: TRBJ1-2; clone_size: .; cdr3_aa: CASSLGQIFIGYTF; cdr3_nt: TGTGCCAGCAGCTTGGGACAGATCTTTATCGGCTACACCTTC
v_call: TRBV6-2/TRBV6-3; d_call: .; j_call: TRBJ1-1; clone_size: .; cdr3_aa: CASSPGGVDTEAFF; cdr3_nt: TGTGCCAGCAGTCCCGGGGGGGTGGACACTGAAGCTTTCTTT
v_call: TRBV6-6; d_call: .; j_call: TRBJ2-3; clone_size: .; cdr3_aa: CASSMDRDTQYF; cdr3_nt: TGTGCCAGCAGTATGGACAGAGATACGCAGTATTTT
v_call: TRBV6-5; d_call: .; j_call: TRBJ2-7; clone_size: .; cdr3_aa: CASRPGGSYYEQYF; cdr3_nt: TGTGCCAGCAGACCGGGTGGGTCTTACTACGAGCAGTACTTC
v_call: TRBV11-3; d_call: .; j_call: TRBJ1-1; clone_size: once; cdr3_aa: CASSLHNEAFF; cdr3_nt: TGTGCCAGCAGCTTACACAATGAAGCTTTCTTT
v_call: TRBV15; d_call: .; j_call: TRBJ1-1; clone_size: .; cdr3_aa: CATRKGGLLNPEAFF; cdr3_nt: TGTGCCACCAGGAAAGGAGGACTGCTGAACCCTGAAGCTTTCTTT
v_call: TRBV7-2; d_call: .; j_call: TRBJ1-1; clone_size: .; cdr3_aa: CASSLFQYMNTEAFF; cdr3_nt: TGTGCCAGCAGCTTATTCCAGTACATGAACACTGAAGCTTTCTTT
v_call: TRBV5-4; d_call: .; j_call: TRBJ2-3; clone_size: .; cdr3_aa: CASSTAGLLKDTQYF; cdr3_nt: TGTGCCAGCAGCACGGCGGGACTTCTAAAGGATACGCAGTATTTT
v_call: TRBV3-1/TRBV3-2; d_call: TRBD2; j_call: TRBJ2-5; clone_size: once; cdr3_aa: CASSQVAGVQETQYF; cdr3_nt: TGTGCCAGCAGCCAAGTAGCGGGGGTCCAAGAGACCCAGTACTTC
v_call: TRBV5-6; d_call: .; j_call: TRBJ2-7; clone_size: .; cdr3_aa: CASSLVGGGPAYEQYF; cdr3_nt: TGTGCCAGCAGCTTGGTGGGCGGGGGCCCCGCCTACGAGCAGTACTTC
v_call: TRBV15; d_call: TRBD1; j_call: TRBJ1-1; clone_size: .; cdr3_aa: CATSRARTGLKNTEAFF; cdr3_nt: TGTGCCACCAGCAGAGCCAGGACAGGACTTAAGAACACTGAAGCTTTCTTT
v_call: TRBV21-1; d_call: .; j_call: TRBJ2-5; clone_size: .; cdr3_aa: CASSKTASPTQYF; cdr3_nt: TGTGCCAGCAGCAAAACGGCTAGCCCTACCCAGTACTTC
v_call: TRBV7-9; d_call: TRBD2; j_call: TRBJ2-2; clone_size: few; cdr3_aa: CASSLGLAVAGELFF; cdr3_nt: TGTGCCAGCAGCTTGGGACTAGCTGTCGCCGGGGAGCTGTTTTTT
v_call: TRBV10-1; d_call: TRBD2; j_call: TRBJ2-3; clone_size: .; cdr3_aa: CASSRTSPDTQYF; cdr3_nt: TGCGCCAGCAGCCGGACTAGCCCAGATACGCAGTATTTT
v_call: TRBV30; d_call: .; j_call: TRBJ1-2; clone_size: few; cdr3_aa: CAWSREIYGYTF; cdr3_nt: TGTGCCTGGAGTCGGGAAATCTATGGCTACACCTTC
v_call: TRBV6-5; d_call: .; j_call: TRBJ1-6; clone_size: .; cdr3_aa: CASSFQGSPLHF; cdr3_nt: TGTGCCAGCAGTTTCCAGGGTTCACCCCTCCACTTT
v_call: TRBV15; d_call: TRBD1; j_call: TRBJ2-7; clone_size: .; cdr3_aa: CATSRGTDRSYEQYF; cdr3_nt: TGTGCCACCAGCAGGGGGACAGACCGCTCCTACGAGCAGTACTTC
v_call: TRBV19; d_call: .; j_call: TRBJ2-7; clone_size: .; cdr3_aa: CASSMDTFYEQYF; cdr3_nt: TGTGCCAGTAGTATGGACACTTTCTACGAGCAGTACTTC
v_call: TRBV5-6; d_call: .; j_call: TRBJ2-7; clone_size: .; cdr3_aa: CASSLFSGGRAYEQYF; cdr3_nt: TGTGCCAGCAGCTTGTTCTCAGGGGGGAGAGCCTACGAGCAGTACTTC
v_call: TRBV30; d_call: .; j_call: TRBJ2-7; clone_size: few; cdr3_aa: CAWSVGDLYEQYF; cdr3_nt: TGTGCCTGGAGTGTAGGGGATTTGTACGAGCAGTACTTC
v_call: TRBV27; d_call: .; j_call: TRBJ2-5; clone_size: .; cdr3_aa: CASRPGTENMETQYF; cdr3_nt: TGTGCCAGCAGACCCGGGACTGAGAATATGGAGACCCAGTACTTC
v_call: TRBV14; d_call: .; j_call: TRBJ2-7; clone_size: few; cdr3_aa: CASSQDTANEQYF; cdr3_nt: TGTGCCAGCAGCCAGGACACAGCTAACGAGCAGTACTTC
v_call: TRBV5-4; d_call: TRBD1; j_call: TRBJ2-5; clone_size: .; cdr3_aa: CASSPTGKETQYF; cdr3_nt: TGTGCCAGCAGCCCGACAGGGAAAGAGACCCAGTACTTC
v_call: TRBV5-1; d_call: TRBD1; j_call: TRBJ1-4; clone_size: .; cdr3_aa: CASRSDRGHEKLFF; cdr3_nt: TGCGCCAGCAGAAGTGACAGGGGGCATGAAAAACTGTTTTTT
v_call: TRBV3-1/TRBV3-2; d_call: TRBD2; j_call: TRBJ2-5; clone_size: few; cdr3_aa: CASSRGLAEETQYF; cdr3_nt: TGTGCCAGCAGCCGTGGACTAGCTGAAGAGACCCAGTACTTC
v_call: TRBV2; d_call: .; j_call: TRBJ1-1; clone_size: .; cdr3_aa: CASSGQLNTEAFF; cdr3_nt: TGTGCCAGCAGCGGACAGCTGAACACTGAAGCTTTCTTT
v_call: TRBV10-1; d_call: .; j_call: TRBJ1-6; clone_size: .; cdr3_aa: CASSEQGDSPLHF; cdr3_nt: TGCGCCAGCAGTGAACAGGGTGATTCACCCCTCCACTTT
v_call: TRBV9; d_call: TRBD1; j_call: TRBJ1-3; clone_size: .; cdr3_aa: CASSLKTGFSGNTIYF; cdr3_nt: TGTGCCAGCAGCTTAAAGACAGGGTTCTCTGGAAACACCATATATTTT
v_call: TRBV5-5; d_call: .; j_call: TRBJ2-7; clone_size: once; cdr3_aa: CASSLAGTSSYEQYF; cdr3_nt: TGTGCCAGCAGCTTGGCGGGTACGAGCTCCTACGAGCAGTACTTC
v_call: TRBV15; d_call: TRBD2; j_call: TRBJ2-5; clone_size: .; cdr3_aa: CATSRDTGGTSGKTQYF; cdr3_nt: TGTGCCACCAGCAGAGATACCGGGGGGACTAGCGGGAAGACCCAGTACTTC
v_call: TRBV5-1; d_call: .; j_call: TRBJ1-4; clone_size: .; cdr3_aa: CASSLSGGGEKLFF; cdr3_nt: TGCGCCAGCAGCTTGAGCGGGGGTGGTGAAAAACTGTTTTTT
v_call: TRBV6-5; d_call: TRBD1; j_call: TRBJ1-5; clone_size: .; cdr3_aa: CATGPGTGDVQPQHF; cdr3_nt: TGTGCCACAGGTCCCGGGACAGGGGATGTTCAGCCCCAGCATTTT
v_call: TRBV5-1; d_call: .; j_call: TRBJ1-1; clone_size: few; cdr3_aa: CASSFEFLRRDTEAFF; cdr3_nt: TGCGCCAGCAGTTTTGAATTTCTTCGACGGGACACTGAAGCTTTCTTT
v_call: TRBV7-9; d_call: .; j_call: TRBJ2-7; clone_size: .; cdr3_aa: CASSSQGYEQYF; cdr3_nt: TGTGCCAGCAGCTCTCAGGGCTACGAGCAGTACTTC
v_call: TRBV10-3; d_call: .; j_call: TRBJ2-3; clone_size: .; cdr3_aa: CAIAVADVDTQYF; cdr3_nt: TGTGCCATCGCCGTAGCAGACGTTGATACGCAGTATTTT
v_call: TRBV7-2; d_call: TRBD1; j_call: TRBJ2-2; clone_size: once; cdr3_aa: CASSQGQGRIGTGELFF; cdr3_nt: TGTGCCAGCAGCCAGGGACAGGGGCGTATAGGCACCGGGGAGCTGTTTTTT
v_call: TRBV30; d_call: TRBD2; j_call: TRBJ2-3; clone_size: .; cdr3_aa: CACPGTSGGNTQYF; cdr3_nt: TGTGCCTGCCCTGGGACTAGCGGGGGAAATACGCAGTATTTT
v_call: TRBV18; d_call: .; j_call: TRBJ2-3; clone_size: .; cdr3_aa: CASSPLGQFTDTQYF; cdr3_nt: TGTGCCAGCTCACCATTGGGCCAGTTCACAGATACGCAGTATTTT
v_call: TRBV6-1; d_call: .; j_call: TRBJ1-3; clone_size: .; cdr3_aa: CASSEGAFSGNTIYF; cdr3_nt: TGTGCCAGCAGTGAAGGGGCTTTCTCTGGAAACACCATATATTTT
v_call: TRBV4-1; d_call: TRBD2; j_call: TRBJ2-5; clone_size: .; cdr3_aa: CASSLERGKETQYF; cdr3_nt: TGCGCCAGCAGCCTCGAGCGGGGAAAAGAGACCCAGTACTTC
v_call: TRBV6-1; d_call: .; j_call: TRBJ2-7; clone_size: few; cdr3_aa: CASRLTSEQYF; cdr3_nt: TGTGCCAGCAGACTGACAAGCGAGCAGTACTTC
v_call: TRBV5-5; d_call: TRBD2; j_call: TRBJ2-5; clone_size: .; cdr3_aa: CASSSSGGVTQETQYF; cdr3_nt: TGTGCCAGCAGTTCATCCGGGGGGGTAACCCAAGAGACCCAGTACTTC
v_call: TRBV3-1/TRBV3-2; d_call: .; j_call: TRBJ1-2; clone_size: .; cdr3_aa: CASSQEGGRVRGYTF; cdr3_nt: TGTGCCAGCAGCCAAGAGGGGGGGAGGGTCCGTGGCTACACCTTC